This TCR beta chain was observed in a study of blood T cell repertoires in COVID-19 (dated by TCRdb to about 2020). Describing the broader study: Samples covering the acute and convalescent phases of COVID-19 were provided by collaborators in the United States, Italy and Spain. The material from the prospective study consisted of cDNA or gDNA derived from T cells, B-cell-depleted T cells, or PBMCs. Subjects who had been exposed to COVID-19, were actively infected with it, or had recovered from it provided the deeply sampled blood TCRbeta repertoires that made up the dataset. The repertoires were made available in a free public database intended to serve as a resource for research on the immune response to SARS-CoV-2. Samples were obtained from the ongoing ImmuneRACE study (first 160 participants) and from some 1,200 subjects provided by 6 global collaborators. Sample metadata almost always included a de-identified subject ID, COVID-19 status, age in years and sex. Where available, HLA class I and class II types were obtained from metadata supplied by the sample provider rather than from assay-based typing. Points the paper makes about the study in general: The amount of clinical and demographic metadata varied by source and participant and was provided uncurated.

The V and J ends are trimmed by 0 bases and 4 bases, leaving 10 bases between them. The CDR1 and CDR2 encoded by the germline V gene are MNHEY and SVGAGI. The CDR3 numbers 14 residues from cysteine through phenylalanine. Just CDR3 DNA is preserved here, 42 bases in frame from base 1. To note about this clone: It lacks a known antigen. Per-base qualities were not stored, and no clone one base away is much larger.

The immunoSEQ Assay, a bias-controlled multiplex PCR, was used to amplify TCRbeta CDR3 regions from genomic DNA. As for the authors' bioinformatics: Within the assay, amplification of reference gene primers was used to estimate how many nucleated cells each sample contained. To quantify the absolute abundance of each unique TCRbeta CDR3 rearrangement, sequence reads were collapsed and filtered. Productive Simpson clonality was computed per sample as the square root of Simpson's diversity index over productive rearrangements. TCRdb took over this immuneACCESS table, retaining in-frame rearrangements with V and J assigned. Such tables are incomplete; in checked studies, under half of the missing clones stem from an unresolved V gene, and the remainder is unexplained. D and trimming come from the DNA, and the V and J calls and clone size come from that table. For this sample the table gives 35,000 to 45,000 clones, of which roughly 87% were detected only once. Jointly, the top ten make up 20% of the sample.

The collaborating institutions used their own protocols to collect whole blood in K2EDTA tubes. For TCRbeta analysis, collaborator samples were shipped as frozen whole blood, as isolated PBMCs, or as DNA extracted from either sample type. The TCR comes from a man between 60 and 75 years old with acute or convalescent COVID-19. The chain employs TRBV6-5 and TRBJ2-7, with TRBD1 as a weak D call on 6 bases. Material for sequencing was peripheral blood. The DNA reads TGTGCCAGCAGTTACTCGACAGGCCGGTACGAGCAGTACTTC. The translation is CASSYSTGRYEQYF.